The next 3 T cell receptor beta chains were all read from a single sample in a study of blood T cell repertoires in COVID-19. TCRdb's table, derived via immunoSEQ multiplex PCR, lists solely in-frame clones and lacks some. This table has tens of thousands of clones, around 90% appearing once. Sequenced material: peripheral blood. Receptors originate from a man between 60 and 70 years old with COVID-19, enrolled during active disease.

CDR3 sequence: CASSPGDRRLREQYF. As DNA, the CDR3 is TGTGCCAGCAGCCCGGGGGACAGGAGGCTTCGCGAGCAGTACTTC. The rearrangement joins TRBV7-9 to TRBJ2-7, with 8 bases that match TRBD1. Per the germline V gene, CDR1 is SEHNR and CDR2 is FQNEAQ (reference sequence). V trimming: 5 bases; J trimming: 6 bases; junction bases outside the gene matches: 12. CDR3 size: 15 residues.

The chain uses TRBV5-8 and TRBJ1-6; the D gene is possibly TRBD1 (6 bases). Germline loops: CDR1 SGHTS, CDR2 YDEGEE. This CDR3 is built from 15 residues. Deletions cut 5 bases from V and 7 bases from J, with 16 bases between. CDR3 sequence reads: CASSLHTGSNSPLHF. Written as DNA, the CDR3 is TGTGCCAGCAGTTTACATACAGGGTCCAATTCACCCCTCCACTTT.

The chain is built from TRBV6-5 and TRBJ1-5; TRBD1 matches 8 bases. This CDR3 has 15 amino acids. From germline, CDR1 is MNHEY and CDR2 SVGAGI. The ends lost 8 bases at V and 3 bases at J; junction bases unmatched: 9. The DNA for the CDR3 is TGTGCCAGCCGAATTGGACAGGGCTCCAATCAGCCCCAGCATTTT. Amino acid sequence: CASRIGQGSNQPQHF.